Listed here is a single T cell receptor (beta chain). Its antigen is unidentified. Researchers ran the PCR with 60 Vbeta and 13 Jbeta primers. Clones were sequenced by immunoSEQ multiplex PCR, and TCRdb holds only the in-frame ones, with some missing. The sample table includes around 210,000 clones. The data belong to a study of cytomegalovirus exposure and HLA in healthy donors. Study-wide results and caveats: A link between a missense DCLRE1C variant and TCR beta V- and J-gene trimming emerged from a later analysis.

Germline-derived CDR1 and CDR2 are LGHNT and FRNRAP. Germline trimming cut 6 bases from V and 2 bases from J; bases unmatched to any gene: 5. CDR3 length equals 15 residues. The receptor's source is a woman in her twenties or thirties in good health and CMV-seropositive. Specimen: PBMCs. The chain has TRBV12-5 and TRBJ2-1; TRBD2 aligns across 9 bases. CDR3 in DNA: TGTGCTAGTGGCCCCGTAGCGGGAGCCTACAATGAGCAGTTCTTC. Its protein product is CASGPVAGAYNEQFF.